What follows are 30 T cell receptor beta chains derived from one specimen sequenced in a study of a mutant IDH1 vaccine in newly diagnosed glioma. The time point here: week 23, last vaccination. Vaccination comprised doses that each held 300 ug of mutant IDH1 20-mer peptide, plus topical imiquimod. Antigens for these TCRs are unknown. Only in-frame clones appear in the TCRdb table, and some are missing; sequencing was by immunoSEQ multiplex PCR. The sample lists about 65,000 clones, roughly 81% occurring once. The sample here was PBMCs, taken from a glioma patient whose treatment included an IDH1 peptide vaccine. These receptors all come from a man aged 30 to 39 with glioma.

The rearrangement joins TRBV19 to TRBJ1-2; 9 positions match TRBD1. Looked up from germline, CDR1 is LNHDA and CDR2 is SQIVND (reference sequence). Losses at the gene ends were 1 base for V and 4 bases for J; bases not matched to a gene: 4. This CDR3 comprises 15 residues. As DNA, the CDR3 is TGTGCCAGTAGTATAGGCGGGACAGGGAGCTATGGCTACACCTTC. Translation gives CASSIGGTGSYGYTF.

The J gene is TRBJ1-3, the V gene TRBV19; D is possibly TRBD1 (6 bases). The CDR3 is 14 amino acids. Trimming cost V 7 bases and J 1 base, with 11 bases left between them. Germline V gives CDR1 LNHDA, CDR2 SQIVND (reference sequence). The CDR3 DNA reads as TGTGCCAGTACGAACCAGGGGTCTGGAAACACCATATATTTT. It translates to CASTNQGSGNTIYF.

This sequence joins TRBV5-6 and TRBJ2-3; D uncertain. Germline assignment: CDR1 SGHDT and CDR2 YYEEEE. V was shortened by 0 bases and J by 0 bases, with 5 bases between the two germline ends. This CDR3 comprises 14 residues. CDR3 sequence: CASSLGQSTDTQYF. The CDR3 DNA reads as TGTGCCAGCAGCTTGGGTCAGAGCACAGATACGCAGTATTTT. The full variable domain, in which reference TRBV5-6 and TRBJ2-3 provide the parts outside the CDR3, is DAGVTQSPTHLIKTRGQQVTLRCSPKSGHDTVSWYQQALGQGPQFIFQYYEEEERQRGNFPDRFSGHQFPNYSSELNVNALLLGDSALYLCASSLGQSTDTQYFGPGTRLTVL.

This chain links TRBV11-1 with TRBJ2-1, with D perhaps TRBD2 (6 bases). The V end was cut by 5 bases, the J end by 5 bases, with 19 bases between. The CDR3 spans 16 residues. CDR1 and CDR2 (germline): SGHAT, FQDESV (reference sequence). CDR3 sequence (DNA): TGTGCCAGCAGCGTATCGGGGACTCTCTGGGACAATGAGCAGTTCTTC. Protein: CASSVSGTLWDNEQFF. The whole variable domain, remainder taken from reference TRBV11-1 and TRBJ2-1, is EAEVAQSPRYKITEKSQAVAFWCDPISGHATLYWYRQILGQGPELLVQFQDESVVDDSQLPKDRFSAERLKGVDSTLKIQPAELGDSAMYLCASSVSGTLWDNEQFFGPGTRLTVL.

The chain employs TRBV27 and TRBJ1-2; D unclear. CDR3 length: 14 amino acids. Trimming cost V 5 bases and J 5 bases, with 15 bases left between them. Per germline, CDR1 MNHEY and CDR2 SMNVEV (reference sequence). The CDR3 is CASSPKGRAYGYTF. CDR3 sequence (DNA): TGTGCCAGCAGTCCCAAAGGTCGGGCATATGGCTACACCTTC.

The chain employs TRBV6-5 and TRBJ1-2; 7 nucleotides line up with TRBD1. Germline CDR1 MNHEY, CDR2 SVGAGI. The trim removed 2 bases at V and 5 bases at J, leaving 8 bases unmatched. This CDR3 comprises 15 residues. CDR3 DNA: TGTGCCAGCAGTTACCGGGACAGCAGCATTTATGGCTACACCTTC. Translation gives CASSYRDSSIYGYTF.

This clone was recorded only once. The rearrangement joins TRBV19 to TRBJ1-2; no definite D call. Between the trimmed V and J ends, which lost 6 bases and 4 bases, there was a span of 15 bases. Germline CDR1 and CDR2: LNHDA and SQIVND (reference sequence). CDR3 length equals 14 residues. DNA for the CDR3: TGTGCCAGTAGCCTAGATCTAAGTGGCTATGGCTACACCTTC. Translating gives CASSLDLSGYGYTF.

The chain recombines TRBV19 with TRBJ1-2; 7 positions match TRBD1. V lost 2 bases and J lost 7; bases outside the gene matches: 7. CDR3 length equals 14 residues. Per the germline V gene, CDR1 is LNHDA and CDR2 is SQIVND (reference sequence). The CDR3 spells CASSIQQGKRGYTF. CDR3 bases: TGTGCCAGTAGTATACAACAGGGGAAACGTGGCTACACCTTC.

V usage is TRBV9 and J usage is TRBJ1-4; a possible D gene is TRBD1 (6 bases). Germline-derived CDR1 and CDR2 are SGDLS and YYNGEE. V dropped 0 bases and J dropped 3 bases, with 9 bases sitting between them. This CDR3 has 15 residues. This CDR3 is CASSVANRANEKLFF. DNA for the CDR3: TGTGCCAGCAGCGTAGCTAACAGGGCTAATGAAAAACTGTTTTTT.

The V gene is TRBV5-8, the J gene TRBJ1-5, with D tentatively TRBD1 (5 bases). Trimming removed 0 bases at V and 4 bases at J, with 8 bases between. Germline assignment: CDR1 SGHTS and CDR2 YDEGEE. The CDR3 is made up of 14 amino acids. The DNA of the CDR3 is TGTGCCAGCAGCTTGGGGGCAGGGAATCAGCCCCAGCATTTT. Its protein is CASSLGAGNQPQHF.

This chain joins TRBV13 and TRBJ2-1; possible D gene TRBD2, 5 bases. Germline V lookup: CDR1 PRHDT, CDR2 FYEKMQ (reference sequence). The CDR3 contains 17 residues. Trimming left V 1 base short and J 6 bases short, with 19 bases between. The CDR3 is CASSLAASRAAGNEQFF. The CDR3 bases are TGTGCCAGCAGCTTAGCGGCTAGCCGGGCGGCAGGCAATGAGCAGTTCTTC. Together with reference TRBV13 and TRBJ2-1, the CDR3 gives the full variable domain: AAGVIQSPRHLIKEKRETATLKCYPIPRHDTVYWYQQGPGQDPQFLISFYEKMQSDKGSIPDRFSAQQFSDYHSELNMSSLELGDSALYFCASSLAASRAAGNEQFFGPGTRLTVL.

The chain combines TRBV30 with TRBJ1-2; 10 bases agree with TRBD1. The V and J ends lost 4 bases and 7 bases, in that order; junction bases with no gene match: 6. This CDR3 has 13 residues. Looked up from germline, CDR1 is GTSNPN and CDR2 is SVGIG (reference sequence). CDR3 protein: CAWKDRGVGGYTF. CDR3 sequence (DNA): TGTGCCTGGAAGGACAGGGGGGTCGGTGGCTACACCTTC.

The rearrangement joins TRBV15 to TRBJ2-7; D gene ambiguous. The V end was cut by 2 bases, the J end by 3 bases, with 11 bases between. This CDR3 contains 14 residues. From germline, CDR1 is LNHNV and CDR2 YYDKDF (reference sequence). For the CDR3, the DNA is TGTGCCACCAGCAGACGACCCCTCGACTACGAGCAGTACTTC. This translates into CATSRRPLDYEQYF.

With regard to this clone: This CDR3 is also generated by other DNA sequences in the sample. CDR3 nucleotide sequence: TGCGCCAGCAGCCCCAACAGGGGCCCTAGGTATGGCTACACCTTC. It specifies CASSPNRGPRYGYTF. This chain connects TRBV4-1 to TRBJ1-2; 7 bases match TRBD1. This CDR3 spans 15 amino acids. V trimming: 4 bases; J trimming: 5 bases; junction bases outside the gene matches: 10. Germline V gives CDR1 MGHRA, CDR2 YSYEKL.

In this sample, this clone turned up once. The CDR3 loop reads CASTQTVGMGSGNTIYF. CDR3 DNA sequence: TGCGCCAGCACCCAGACAGTTGGAATGGGTTCTGGAAACACCATATATTTT. The chain combines TRBV5-1 with TRBJ1-3; TRBD1 is a possible D gene (5 bases). Per the germline V gene, CDR1 is SGHRS and CDR2 is YFSETQ. CDR3 length: 17 residues. V dropped 6 bases and J dropped 1 base, with 20 bases sitting between them.

This chain joins TRBV6-5 and TRBJ1-3, with D hard to call. From germline, CDR1 is MNHEY and CDR2 SVGAGI. Trimming took 4 bases from V and 4 from J, leaving 5 bases between them. The CDR3 spans 12 residues. The CDR3 here is CASSFEGNTIYF. The CDR3 DNA reads as TGTGCCAGCAGTTTCGAGGGAAACACCATATATTTT.

The rearrangement uses TRBV5-6 and TRBJ1-2, with D maybe TRBD1 (5 bases). V lost 2 bases and J lost 4, with 15 bases in between. Germline lookup yields CDR1 SGHDT and CDR2 YYEEEE. The CDR3 spans 15 residues. CDR3 sequence: CASSLWARVSYGYTF. CDR3 nucleotides: TGTGCCAGCAGCTTATGGGCCAGGGTTAGCTATGGCTACACCTTC.

The genes are TRBV7-2 and TRBJ1-3; tentatively, D is TRBD1 (5 bases). CDR3 size: 15 residues. V was cut by 1 base and J by 4 bases, with 11 bases left in between. Germline V CDR1 and CDR2: SGHTA, FQGNSA. CDR3: CASSLEGLWGNTIYF. CDR3 DNA sequence: TGTGCCAGCAGCTTAGAGGGGCTGTGGGGAAACACCATATATTTT.

CDR3: CASSHLQGDNQPQHF. The CDR3 region has the DNA TGCGCCAGCAGCCACCTACAGGGGGACAATCAGCCCCAGCATTTT. V usage is TRBV4-1 and J usage is TRBJ1-5, with 8 bases lining up with TRBD1. With V trimmed by 3 bases and J by 3 bases, 4 bases remained unmatched. In germline, CDR1 is MGHRA, CDR2 YSYEKL. There are 15 residues in the CDR3.

The J gene is TRBJ2-3, the V gene TRBV2; D perhaps matches TRBD2 (7 bases). V lost 3 bases, J lost 2 bases, and 12 bases lay in between. The CDR3 totals 15 residues. Germline V gene data show CDR1 as SNHLY and CDR2 as FYNNEI. The CDR3 here is CASSDGGGATDTQYF. CDR3 DNA sequence: TGTGCCAGCAGTGACGGAGGGGGGGCCACAGATACGCAGTATTTT.

Sample share makes this clone medium-sized. The chain carries TRBV7-9 and TRBJ2-2, with TRBD2 matching over 15 bases. The CDR3 length is 19 residues. Losses at the gene ends were 5 bases for V and 3 bases for J; bases not matched to a gene: 10. Germline values: CDR1 SEHNR, CDR2 FQNEAQ (reference sequence). The DNA for the CDR3 is TGTGCCAGCAGCGGGACTAGCGGGGGGATGTATGTCGACACCGGGGAGCTGTTTTTT. Its translation is CASSGTSGGMYVDTGELFF. The full variable domain, completed using reference TRBV7-9 and TRBJ2-2, is DTGVSQNPRHKITKRGQNVTFRCDPISEHNRLYWYRQTLGQGPEFLTYFQNEAQLEKSRLLSDRFSAERPKGSFSTLEIQRTEQGDSAMYLCASSGTSGGMYVDTGELFFGEGSRLTVL.

The chain couples TRBV5-1 to TRBJ1-5; the D is unclear. Trimming stripped 0 bases from V and 0 bases from J, with 7 bases between. The germline gives CDR1 SGHRS, CDR2 YFSETQ. This CDR3 comprises 15 residues. In nucleotides, the CDR3 is TGCGCCAGCAGCTTGGCCCCTACTAGCAATCAGCCCCAGCATTTT. It specifies CASSLAPTSNQPQHF.

This chain joins TRBV19 and TRBJ2-2; 8 positions match TRBD1. The CDR3 contains 15 residues. Germline trimming cut 6 bases from V and 0 bases from J; bases unmatched to any gene: 3. Germline CDR1 is LNHDA and CDR2 is SQIVND (reference sequence). CDR3 nucleotide sequence: TGTGCCAGTAGGAGGACAGGGTCGAACACCGGGGAGCTGTTTTTT. Translated, it gives CASRRTGSNTGELFF.

The chain recombines TRBV14 with TRBJ2-7; maybe TRBD1 (5 bases). Germline values: CDR1 SGHDN, CDR2 FVKESK. There are 12 residues in the CDR3. Trimming shortened V by 5 bases and J by 4 bases, and 9 bases separated the two germline ends. This CDR3 reads CASSRQGYEQYF. The CDR3, as DNA: TGTGCCAGCAGCAGGCAGGGATACGAGCAGTACTTC.

The chain employs TRBV5-1 and TRBJ2-2; D not certain. CDR3 length: 13 amino acids. CDR1 is SGHRS, CDR2 YFSETQ, per germline. Trimming pared 2 bases from V and 6 bases from J, leaving 8 bases between. The CDR3 DNA is TGCGCCAGCAGCTTACGTTGGTCCGGGGAGCTGTTTTTT. Its protein is CASSLRWSGELFF.

The chain joins TRBV5-1 to TRBJ2-7; TRBD1 matches 9 bases. Germline-derived CDR1 and CDR2 are SGHRS and YFSETQ. V was pared by 2 bases and J by 7 bases, with 7 bases of the junction left unmatched. The CDR3 covers 14 residues. CDR3 in amino acids: CASSFEQGAREQYF. CDR3 bases: TGCGCCAGCAGCTTCGAACAGGGGGCGAGGGAGCAGTACTTC.

This clone was detected a few times. The V call is TRBV5-1, the J call TRBJ1-6, with D maybe TRBD1 (6 bases). The CDR3 runs to 17 residues. V lost 2 bases to trimming and J lost 0 bases, with 12 bases between them. Germline CDR1 SGHRS, CDR2 YFSETQ. Here the CDR3 DNA reads TGCGCCAGCAGCTTAGGACAGCCGAGCTCCTATAATTCACCCCTCCACTTT. Protein product: CASSLGQPSSYNSPLHF. The full variable domain, in which reference TRBV5-1 and TRBJ1-6 provide the parts outside the CDR3, is KAGVTQTPRYLIKTRGQQVTLSCSPISGHRSVSWYQQTPGQGLQFLFEYFSETQRNKGNFPGRFSGRQFSNSRSEMNVSTLELGDSALYLCASSLGQPSSYNSPLHFGNGTRLTVT.

The chain links TRBV9 to TRBJ2-3; the match to TRBD1 covers 8 bases. This CDR3 region has 16 residues. V lost 3 bases, J lost 1 base, and 7 bases stayed unmatched. Looked up from germline, CDR1 is SGDLS and CDR2 is YYNGEE. The CDR3 bases are TGTGCCAGCAGCGCAGGGGGCGGTCAAGGCACAGATACGCAGTATTTT. Translating it yields CASSAGGGQGTDTQYF.

This clone was observed a single time. The V gene is TRBV5-4, the J gene TRBJ2-4, with D perhaps matching TRBD1 or TRBD2 (5 bases each). V shed 5 bases and J shed 7 bases, with 19 bases lying between them. Per the germline V gene, CDR1 is SGHNT and CDR2 is YYREEE (reference sequence). The CDR3 is 15 amino acids. The CDR3 nucleotides read TGTGCCAGCAGGCACGGTCCAGGGACCGTCAACATTCAGTACTTC. This gives the protein CASRHGPGTVNIQYF.

V and J are TRBV21-1 and TRBJ1-1; the table gives TRBD1 as D, unverified against the DNA. TRBV21-1 is a listed pseudogene. The CDR3 runs to 12 residues. The CDR3 DNA is TGTGCCATCCGGACAGGAGCCGCCTTAGCTTTCTTT. This codes for CAIRTGAALAFF.